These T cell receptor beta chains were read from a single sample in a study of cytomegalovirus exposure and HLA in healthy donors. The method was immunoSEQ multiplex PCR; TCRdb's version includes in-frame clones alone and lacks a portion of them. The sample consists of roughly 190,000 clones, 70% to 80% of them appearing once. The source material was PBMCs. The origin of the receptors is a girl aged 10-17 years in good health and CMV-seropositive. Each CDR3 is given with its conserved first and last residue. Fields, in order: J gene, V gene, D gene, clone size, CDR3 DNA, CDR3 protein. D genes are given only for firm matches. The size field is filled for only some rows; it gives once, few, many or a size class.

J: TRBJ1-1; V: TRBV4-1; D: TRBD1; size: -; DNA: TGCGCCAGCAGCCAAGTGGGTAGGACAGGGAAGACTGAAGCTTTCTTT; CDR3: CASSQVGRTGKTEAFF
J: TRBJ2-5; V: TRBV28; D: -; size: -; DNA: TGTGCCAGCAGCCCTGGTGGGCACCAAGAGACCCAGTACTTC; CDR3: CASSPGGHQETQYF
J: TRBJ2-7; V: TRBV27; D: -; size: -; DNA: TGTGCCAGCAGTAGGACAGCCGCTTCCTACGAGCAGTACTTC; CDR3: CASSRTAASYEQYF
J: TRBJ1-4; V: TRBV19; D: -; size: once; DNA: TGTGCCAGTAGTATAGAGGCCAAATCAACTAATGAAAAACTGTTTTTT; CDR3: CASSIEAKSTNEKLFF
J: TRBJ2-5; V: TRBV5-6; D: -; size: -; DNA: TGTGCCAGCAGCTTGGGGGTGCGGGAGACCCAGTACTTC; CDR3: CASSLGVRETQYF
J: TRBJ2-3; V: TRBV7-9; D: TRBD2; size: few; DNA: TGTGCCAGCAGCCCAGGGACTAGTCTGTACACAGATACGCAGTATTTT; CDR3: CASSPGTSLYTDTQYF
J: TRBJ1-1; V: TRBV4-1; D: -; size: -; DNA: TGCGCCAGCAGCCCCGGACAGAACACTGAAGCTTTCTTT; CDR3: CASSPGQNTEAFF
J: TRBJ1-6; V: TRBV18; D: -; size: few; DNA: TGTGCCAGCTCACCCGACACCAATTCACCCCTCCACTTT; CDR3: CASSPDTNSPLHF
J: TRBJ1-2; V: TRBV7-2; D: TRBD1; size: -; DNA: TGTGCCAGCAGCCCAACCGGGACAGACTATGGCTACACCTTC; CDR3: CASSPTGTDYGYTF
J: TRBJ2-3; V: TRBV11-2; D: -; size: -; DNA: TGTGCCAGCAGTCGGACCAGGGGGGCCCCAGATACGCAGTATTTT; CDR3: CASSRTRGAPDTQYF
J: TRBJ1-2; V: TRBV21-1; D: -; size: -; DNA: TGTGCCAGCACAGGGAAGCACGGCGGTTCTAACTATGGCTACACCTTC; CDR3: CASTGKHGGSNYGYTF
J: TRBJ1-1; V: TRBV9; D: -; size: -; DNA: TGTGCCAGCAGCGCCCCGGGTGGGAACACTGAAGCTTTCTTT; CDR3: CASSAPGGNTEAFF
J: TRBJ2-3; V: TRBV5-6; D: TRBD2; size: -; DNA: TGTGCCAGCGTCGGGGTAGCGGGGGCAGATACGCAGTATTTT; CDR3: CASVGVAGADTQYF
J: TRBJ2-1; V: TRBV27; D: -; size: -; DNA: TGTGCCAGCAGTCCTCACTTTCTTGGTGATAATGAGCAGTTCTTC; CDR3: CASSPHFLGDNEQFF
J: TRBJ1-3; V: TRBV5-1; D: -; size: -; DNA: TGCGCCAGCAGCTTGTTCTGGGGGGGACCTGGAAACACCATATATTTT; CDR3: CASSLFWGGPGNTIYF
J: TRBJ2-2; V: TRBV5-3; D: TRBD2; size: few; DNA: TGTGCCAGAAGCTGGGGGACTAGCGGGCGGAACACCGGGGAGCTGTTTTTT; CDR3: CARSWGTSGRNTGELFF
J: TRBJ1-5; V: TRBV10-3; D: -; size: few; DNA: TGTGCCATCAGTGACAGGGCGATCGAGCCCCAGCATTTT; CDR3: CAISDRAIEPQHF
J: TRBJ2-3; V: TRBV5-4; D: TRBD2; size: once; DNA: TGTGCCAGCAGCTTGGGGGGGCCCCTAGCGGGTGCTAGCACAGATACGCAGTATTTT; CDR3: CASSLGGPLAGASTDTQYF
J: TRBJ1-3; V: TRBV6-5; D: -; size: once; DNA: TGTGCCAGCAGTTCCTGGGACTCTAGAAACACCATATATTTT; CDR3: CASSSWDSRNTIYF
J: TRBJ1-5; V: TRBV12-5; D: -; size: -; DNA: TGTGCTAGTGGTTTGGTAGTAGGGGCCGGTCGAAGCAATCAGCCCCAGCATTTT; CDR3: CASGLVVGAGRSNQPQHF
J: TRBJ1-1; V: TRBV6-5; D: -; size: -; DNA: TGTGCCAGCAGACAGACAGTGATGAACACTGAAGCTTTCTTT; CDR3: CASRQTVMNTEAFF
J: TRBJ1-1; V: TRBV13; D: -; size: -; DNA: TGTGCCAGCAGCTTAGTAGATAGGAGCACTGAAGCTTTCTTT; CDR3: CASSLVDRSTEAFF
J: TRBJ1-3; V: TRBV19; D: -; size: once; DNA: TGTGCCAGTAGTTTGGCTAACACCATATATTTT; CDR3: CASSLANTIYF
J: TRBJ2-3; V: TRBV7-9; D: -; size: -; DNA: TGTGCCAGCAGCCATTCCTCAGGGTTCACAGATACGCAGTATTTT; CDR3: CASSHSSGFTDTQYF
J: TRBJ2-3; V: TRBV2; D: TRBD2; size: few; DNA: TGTGCCAGCAGTGAGCCTAGCGGGGCCCCAGATACGCAGTATTTT; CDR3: CASSEPSGAPDTQYF
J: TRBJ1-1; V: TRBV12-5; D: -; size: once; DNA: TGTGCTAGTGGCCCGTCGGTCACTGAAGCTTTCTTT; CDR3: CASGPSVTEAFF
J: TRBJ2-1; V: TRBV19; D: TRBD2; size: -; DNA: TGTGCCAGTAGTATAGATGCGGGGGGGCCTGGGAATGAGCAGTTCTTC; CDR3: CASSIDAGGPGNEQFF
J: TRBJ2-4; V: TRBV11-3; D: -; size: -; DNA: TGTGCCAGCAGCTCCCCCCCTTGGGGAGTCAAAAACATTCAGTACTTC; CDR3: CASSSPPWGVKNIQYF
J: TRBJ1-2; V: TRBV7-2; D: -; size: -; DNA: TGTGCCAGCAGCTTAGGAGGCTTCTATGGCTACACCTTC; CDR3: CASSLGGFYGYTF
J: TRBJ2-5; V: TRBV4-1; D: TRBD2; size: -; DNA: TGCGCCAGCAGCCAAGATTTGCGGGGGAGGCAAGAGACCCAGTACTTC; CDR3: CASSQDLRGRQETQYF
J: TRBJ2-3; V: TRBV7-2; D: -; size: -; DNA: TGTGCCAGCAGCTTCCCCGGGTTAGTGTCAGATACGCAGTATTTT; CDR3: CASSFPGLVSDTQYF
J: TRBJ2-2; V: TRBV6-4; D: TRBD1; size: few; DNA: TGTGCCAGCAGTGATAAGGACAGGGGAGGCACCGGGGAGCTGTTTTTT; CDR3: CASSDKDRGGTGELFF
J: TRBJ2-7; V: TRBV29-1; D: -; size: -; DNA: TGCAGCGTTGGTGCGGAATACGAGCAGTACTTC; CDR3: CSVGAEYEQYF
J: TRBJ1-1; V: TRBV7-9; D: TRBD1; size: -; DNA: TGTGCCAGCAGCTTAGTCGGGACAGGAGAAGCTTTCTTT; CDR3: CASSLVGTGEAFF
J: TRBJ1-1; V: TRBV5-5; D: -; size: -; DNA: TGTGCCAGCAGCCTTTACCCCCTCGGGGACACTGAAGCTTTCTTT; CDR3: CASSLYPLGDTEAFF
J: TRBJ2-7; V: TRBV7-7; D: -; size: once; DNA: TGTGCCAGCAGCTCAAGCAGGGCGGCTGGCGAGCAGTACTTC; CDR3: CASSSSRAAGEQYF
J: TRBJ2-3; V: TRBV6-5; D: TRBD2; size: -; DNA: TGTGCCAGCAGTTACGGGGCGGGGGGTAGCACAGATACGCAGTATTTT; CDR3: CASSYGAGGSTDTQYF
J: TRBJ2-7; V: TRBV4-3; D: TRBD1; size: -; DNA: TGCGCCAGCAGCCAAGAGACAGGGCACTACGAGCAGTACTTC; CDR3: CASSQETGHYEQYF
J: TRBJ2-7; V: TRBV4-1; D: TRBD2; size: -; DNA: TGCGCCAGCAGCCAAAAGACTAGCGGGCGGACTTACGAGCAGTACTTC; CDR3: CASSQKTSGRTYEQYF
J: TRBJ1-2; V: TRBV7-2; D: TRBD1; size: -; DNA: TGTGCCAGCAGCTTAGGGGCTACAGGGGAGTGGAACTACTATGGCTACACCTTC; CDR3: CASSLGATGEWNYYGYTF
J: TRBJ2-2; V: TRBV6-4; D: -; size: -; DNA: TGTGCCAGCAGTGAAGGGGCAATCCCCGGGGAGCTGTTTTTT; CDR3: CASSEGAIPGELFF
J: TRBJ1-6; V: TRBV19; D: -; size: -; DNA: TGTGCCAGTAGACCCCCCCGGGGGGTCCACCTCCACTTT; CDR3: CASRPPRGVHLHF
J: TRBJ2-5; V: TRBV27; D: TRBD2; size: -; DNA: TGTGCCAGCAGTTTTAGCGGGGGGGAAGGTGAGACCCAGTACTTC; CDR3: CASSFSGGEGETQYF
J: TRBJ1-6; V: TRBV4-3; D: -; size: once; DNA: TGCGCCAGCAGCCAAGAGGGAACAGGGTTTGGGAATTCACCCCTCCACTTT; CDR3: CASSQEGTGFGNSPLHF
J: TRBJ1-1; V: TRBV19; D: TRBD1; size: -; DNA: TGTGCCAGTAGACGAGACAGGGGCACTGAAGCTTTCTTT; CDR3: CASRRDRGTEAFF
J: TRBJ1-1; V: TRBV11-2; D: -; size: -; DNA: TGTGCCAGCAGCTTGGGGGGGATGACTGAAGCTTTCTTT; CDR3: CASSLGGMTEAFF